This record looks at one TCR beta chain sequence and its context. These data originate in a study of blood T cell repertoires in COVID-19. The wider study: Spain, Italy and the United States supplied samples that represented acute and convalescent COVID-19. PBMCs, B-cell-depleted T cells, or T cells were the source of the cDNA or gDNA that made up the material.

Original processing methods: It was from reference gene primer amplification that nucleated cell counts were estimated. TCRdb keeps only in-frame clones here, not all; method: immunoSEQ multiplex PCR. The V and J calls and the clone size are those of that table, but D and trimming were determined from the DNA. The profile shows some 240,000 clones, approximately 91% of them singletons. The V end was cut by 4 bases, the J end by 4 bases, with 18 bases between. Germline V gene data show CDR1 as SGHNT and CDR2 as YYREEE (reference sequence). The CDR3 sequence is 15 residues long. This TCR derives from a man aged 55 to 69 who had recovered from COVID-19. Sequenced sample: peripheral blood. This rearrangement joins TRBV5-4 to TRBJ2-7; D is uncertain. The CDR3 is CASSTPGSSFYEQYF. For the CDR3, the DNA is TGTGCCAGCAGCACCCCCGGGTCCTCCTTTTACGAGCAGTACTTC.